This entry lists 15 T cell receptor beta chains sequenced from one sample in a study of response to subunit inactivated influenza vaccine. In TCRdb, the RT-PCR reads were re-called with MiXCR into one record per CDR3 protein. Found here are 500,000 to 650,000 distinct CDR3 sequences, about 8% of them singletons; the top ten hold 10% to 15%. The starting material was PBMCs from blood, obtained about 23 months after vaccination. The receptors were gathered from a man aged 45-69 years who received an inactivated influenza vaccine.

This clonotype has at least ten counts. The gene calls are TRBV18 and TRBJ1-2; no clear D. Germline-derived CDR1 and CDR2 are KGHSH and LQKENI. The CDR3 is made up of 12 amino acids. Trimming took off 3 bases at V and 6 bases at J, with 8 bases between the two ends. The CDR3 DNA reads TGTGCCAGCTCACCTCCCACGGATGGCTACACCTTC. Its protein product is CASSPPTDGYTF.

This clonotype was counted only a few times. This chain uses TRBV7-9 with TRBJ2-1, with D perhaps matching TRBD2 (6 bases). CDR1 SEHNR and CDR2 FQNEAQ come from the germline V gene (reference sequence). The CDR3 has 15 residues. Trimming left V 5 bases short and J 1 base short, with 12 bases between. CDR3 amino acids: CASSTEGGSYNEQFF. As DNA, the CDR3 is TGTGCCAGCAGCACGGAGGGCGGGTCCTACAATGAGCAGTTCTTC.

The V gene is TRBV7-2, the J gene TRBJ2-7; D unclear. The CDR3 spans 15 residues. Germline V gives CDR1 SGHTA, CDR2 FQGNSA. V lost 5 bases and J 2 bases, leaving 16 bases between the germline ends. Written as DNA, the CDR3 is TGTGCCAGCAGCCAAAGTTTTGTACAGACCTACGAGCAGTACTTC. This encodes CASSQSFVQTYEQYF. Drawing the rest from reference TRBV7-2 and TRBJ2-7, the complete variable domain is GAGVSQSPSNKVTEKGKDVELRCDPISGHTALYWYRQSLGQGLEFLIYFQGNSAPDKSGLPSDRFSAERTGGSVSTLTIQRTQQEDSAVYLCASSQSFVQTYEQYFGPGTRLTVT.

At least ten counts were recorded for this clonotype. The chain recombines TRBV2 with TRBJ2-2; D ambiguous. CDR3 size: 16 residues. CDR1 is SNHLY, CDR2 FYNNEI, per germline. V lost 5 bases and J lost 0, with 13 bases in between. The CDR3 DNA reads TGTGCCAGCAGTACCCTAGGGAACGCGAACACCGGGGAGCTGTTTTTT. Its protein is CASSTLGNANTGELFF.

This clonotype occurred many times. The rearrangement links TRBV4-3 to TRBJ2-6; D is unclear. V shed 3 bases and J shed 0 bases, with 6 bases lying between them. Germline V gene sequence: CDR1 LGHNA, CDR2 YSLEER. The CDR3 is made up of 15 amino acids. CDR3 sequence reads: CASSQRFSGANVLTF. The CDR3 DNA reads as TGCGCCAGCAGCCAGAGGTTCTCTGGGGCCAACGTCCTGACTTTC.

This chain joins TRBV20-1 and TRBJ2-1; 8 bases align to TRBD1. CDR1 and CDR2 (germline): DFQATT, SNEGSKA (reference sequence). V shed 6 bases, J shed 5 bases, and the junction held 6 bases outside the gene matches. This CDR3 region has 13 residues. The CDR3 nucleotides read TGCAGTGCCGAGGACAGGGCCCACAATGAGCAGTTCTTC. This translates into CSAEDRAHNEQFF.

The table lists this clonotype with many counts. A junction end diverges from the germline sequence, so it may reflect a read error. The chain is built from TRBV2 and TRBJ2-7; D may match TRBD1 or TRBD2 (5 bases each). Looked up from germline, CDR1 is SNHLY and CDR2 is FYNNEI. This CDR3 comprises 15 residues. This CDR3 reads CASTPLAGTSHEQYF. Here the CDR3 DNA reads TGTGCCAGCACTCCTCTGGCAGGGACCTCCCACGAGCAGTACTTC.

The chain recombines TRBV20-1 with TRBJ1-4; D not certain. V was clipped by 6 bases and J by 8 bases, with 10 bases between them. Germline CDR1 is DFQATT and CDR2 is SNEGSKA (reference sequence). There are 11 residues in the CDR3. CDR3 DNA: TGCAGTGCCCCCTCGGCGGAAAAACTGTTTTTT. Its translation: CSAPSAEKLFF.

This clonotype came up a few times. V usage is TRBV12-3 or TRBV12-4 and J usage is TRBJ2-1, with TRBD2 matching over 10 bases. The CDR3 length is 18 residues. V trimming: 5 bases; J trimming: 2 bases; junction bases outside the gene matches: 12. This CDR3 reads CASSTRTSGYSAYNEQFF. The DNA for the CDR3 is TGTGCCAGCAGTACCCGGACTAGCGGCTACTCGGCCTACAATGAGCAGTTCTTC.

The chain employs TRBV11-2 and TRBJ2-5; TRBD1 matches at 11 bases. Germline V gene lookup returns CDR1 SGHAT and CDR2 FQNNGV. The trim removed 2 bases at V and 1 base at J, leaving 3 bases unmatched. The CDR3 covers 16 residues. CDR3 loop: CASSLPGQGVQETQYF. CDR3 DNA: TGTGCCAGCAGCTTACCGGGACAGGGGGTCCAAGAGACCCAGTACTTC.

This clonotype has a handful of counts. The CDR3 here is CASSRTRVVETQYF. DNA for the CDR3: TGTGCCAGCAGCCGGACTCGTGTCGTCGAGACCCAGTACTTC. This sequence joins TRBV3-1 and TRBJ2-5, with D possibly matching TRBD2 (5 bases). The CDR3 covers 14 residues. V was shortened by 4 bases and J by 5 bases, with 14 bases between the two germline ends. CDR1 is LGHDT and CDR2 is YNNKEL in the germline V gene (reference sequence).

The V call is TRBV24-1, the J call TRBJ1-4; D gene uncertain. The V gene lost 4 bases and the J gene lost 4 bases, with 12 bases spanning the gap. Germline assignment: CDR1 KGHDR and CDR2 SFDVKD. The CDR3 spans 15 residues. The CDR3 DNA follows: TGTGCCACCAGTGACGGACTTTCGGGTAATGAAAAACTGTTTTTT. Its protein product is CATSDGLSGNEKLFF.

This clonotype was found a few times. The J gene is TRBJ1-6, the V gene TRBV7-8; possibly TRBD1 for D (5 bases). Trimming removed 7 bases at V and 0 bases at J, with 16 bases between. The CDR3 is 17 amino acids. The V gene's germline CDR1 is SGHVS and CDR2 FQNEAQ. The CDR3 region is CASTLRAGNSYNSPLHF. The CDR3 DNA is TGTGCCAGCACCCTTCGGGCAGGGAACTCCTATAATTCACCCCTCCACTTT.

The chain links TRBV28 to TRBJ1-1; a possible D gene is TRBD1 (6 bases). The CDR3 has 14 residues. Trimming stripped 6 bases from V and 2 bases from J, with 13 bases between. CDR1 is MDHEN and CDR2 is SYDVKM in the germline V gene. The CDR3 sequence is CASRKWDINTEAFF. CDR3 nucleotide sequence: TGTGCCAGCAGGAAATGGGACATTAACACTGAAGCTTTCTTT.

In this sample, this clonotype turned up a few times. The chain uses TRBV6-2 or TRBV6-3 and TRBJ1-1; the D gene is possibly TRBD1 (5 bases). V lost 2 bases to trimming and J lost 1 base, with 8 bases between them. CDR1 and CDR2 (germline): MNHEY, SVGEGT. The CDR3 has 14 amino acids. The CDR3 nucleotides read TGTGCCAGCAGTTACATCGGGGGGAACACTGAAGCTTTCTTT. It specifies CASSYIGGNTEAFF.